The 28 T cell receptor beta chains below were found in one sample sequenced in a study of cytomegalovirus exposure and HLA in healthy donors. The PCR was carried out with 60 Vbeta primers and 13 Jbeta primers. Clones were sequenced by immunoSEQ multiplex PCR, and TCRdb holds only the in-frame ones, with some missing. The sample has 200,000 to 250,000 clones, roughly 84% seen once. The sequencing input was PBMCs. The receptors shown here come from a human donor in good health.

The chain carries TRBV4-2 and TRBJ2-5, with D perhaps matching TRBD2 (5 bases). The J call could be wrong; TRBJ2-7 is a better fit for the DNA end. This CDR3 comprises 14 residues. Germline CDR1 is LGHNA and CDR2 is YNFKEQ. CDR3 DNA: TGTGCCAGCAGCCAACTTACTAGGCCCTACGAGCAGTACTTC. Translation: CASSQLTRPYEQYF.

This clone has just a few counts. The chain has TRBV7-8 and TRBJ2-7, with 11 bases aligning to TRBD1. This CDR3 is built from 13 residues. The germline V gene has CDR1 SGHVS and CDR2 FQNEAQ. The V and J ends lost 8 bases and 1 base, in that order; junction bases with no gene match: 1. The CDR3 sequence is CASRDRGSYEQYF. As DNA, the CDR3 is TGTGCCAGCCGGGACAGGGGGTCCTACGAGCAGTACTTC.

The chain has TRBV5-4 and TRBJ2-3, with TRBD2 identical over 12 bases. The V gene's germline CDR1 is SGHNT and CDR2 YYREEE (reference sequence). The J segment lost 4 bases and the V segment lost 0 bases, leaving 6 bases of the junction unmatched. The CDR3 extends over 17 amino acids. The CDR3 spells CASSLGSSGRGADTQYF. The CDR3 nucleotides read TGTGCCAGCAGCTTGGGGTCTAGCGGGAGGGGGGCAGATACGCAGTATTTT. Full variable domain (remainder filled in from reference TRBV5-4 and TRBJ2-3): ETGVTQSPTHLIKTRGQQVTLRCSSQSGHNTVSWYQQALGQGPQFIFQYYREEENGRGNFPPRFSGLQFPNYSSELNVNALELDDSALYLCASSLGSSGRGADTQYFGPGTRLTVL.

This clone was seen a single time. The genes are TRBV27 and TRBJ2-5; the D gene is possibly TRBD2 (7 bases). The germline V and J ends were trimmed by 8 bases and 5 bases, with 18 bases remaining between them. Germline V CDR1 and CDR2: MNHEY, SMNVEV (reference sequence). The CDR3 sequence is 14 residues long. Here the CDR3 reads CASGGGQIGETQYF. In DNA, the CDR3 is TGTGCCAGCGGGGGGGGGCAAATCGGGGAGACCCAGTACTTC.

On this clone itself: At one of its ends the junction is not consistent with the germline gene, which may arise from a read error. The chain carries TRBV6-1 and TRBJ1-1; TRBD1 agrees at 8 bases. Germline lookup yields CDR1 MNHNS and CDR2 SASEGT. The CDR3 runs to 14 residues. In DNA, the CDR3 is TGTGCCCGCAGTGATTCAGGGGGCCTTTCTGAAGCTTTCTTT. This translates into CARSDSGGLSEAFF.

The chain uses TRBV19 and TRBJ1-1; D possibly corresponds to TRBD1 (5 bases). With 8 bases removed from V and 2 bases from J, the gap between germline ends came to 18 bases. The CDR3 runs 15 residues. CDR1 is LNHDA and CDR2 is SQIVND in the germline V gene (reference sequence). CDR3 sequence reads: CASGTGRSENTEAFF. For the CDR3, the DNA is TGTGCCAGTGGAACAGGACGATCCGAAAACACTGAAGCTTTCTTT. The variable domain in full, completed from reference TRBV19 and TRBJ1-1, reads DGGITQSPKYLFRKEGQNVTLSCEQNLNHDAMYWYRQDPGQGLRLIYYSQIVNDFQKGDIAEGYSVSREKKESFPLTVTSAQKNPTAFYLCASGTGRSENTEAFFGQGTRLTVV.

The chain employs TRBV28 and TRBJ2-1; the D gene is possibly TRBD1 (6 bases). Germline V CDR1 and CDR2: MDHEN, SYDVKM. Between the trimmed V and J ends, which lost 6 bases and 3 bases, there was a span of 18 bases. The CDR3 totals 16 residues. In nucleotides, the CDR3 is TGTGCCAGCAGCCAAGGGGGATTGGGCCTCTACAATGAGCAGTTCTTC. Its translation is CASSQGGLGLYNEQFF.

This sequence joins TRBV25-1 and TRBJ2-7; TRBD2 matches at 9 bases. Germline CDR1 and CDR2: MGHDK and SYGVNS. CDR3 length: 14 residues. Unmatched junction bases numbered 6, after V lost 4 bases and J lost 5 bases. The CDR3 loop reads CASSARGRAHEQYF. The CDR3 DNA reads as TGTGCCAGCAGTGCCCGCGGGAGGGCGCACGAGCAGTACTTC.

This chain joins TRBV6-6 and TRBJ2-1, with TRBD2 identical over 8 bases. The CDR3 extends over 15 amino acids. The germline gives CDR1 MNHNY, CDR2 SVGAGI (reference sequence). V trimming: 0 bases; J trimming: 9 bases; junction bases outside the gene matches: 7. DNA of the CDR3: TGTGCCAGCAGTTACTCTGGCGCGGGAGGTAGTGAGCAGTTCTTC. It encodes CASSYSGAGGSEQFF.

The J gene is TRBJ1-1, the V gene TRBV11-2; no clear D gene. Germline values: CDR1 SGHAT, CDR2 FQNNGV. Trimming left V 1 base short and J 3 bases short, with 9 bases between. This CDR3 comprises 14 residues. CDR3 in DNA: TGTGCCAGCAGCTTAGGGTGGCAGTACACTGAAGCTTTCTTT. It codes for CASSLGWQYTEAFF.

This chain uses TRBV10-1 with TRBJ2-5, with 10 bases lining up with TRBD2. The CDR3 is 15 amino acids. V lost 6 bases to trimming and J lost 0 bases; unmatched junction nucleotides: 4. Germline lookup yields CDR1 WNHNN and CDR2 SYGVQD (reference sequence). The CDR3 region has the DNA TGCGCCAGCAGCCCTAGCGGGAGTTACCAAGAGACCCAGTACTTC. Translation gives CASSPSGSYQETQYF.

V gene TRBV7-2 combines with J gene TRBJ2-4; tentatively, D is TRBD2 (10 bases). The CDR3 is 19 residues long. V gave up 5 bases and J gave up 7 bases, with 30 bases separating them. Germline loops: CDR1 SGHTA, CDR2 FQGNSA. CDR3 in DNA: TGTGCCAGCAGCCCATGGACAGGGGTGGTAGCGGGAGGACGGAACATTCAGTACTTC. Translation: CASSPWTGVVAGGRNIQYF. The whole variable domain, remainder taken from reference TRBV7-2 and TRBJ2-4, is GAGVSQSPSNKVTEKGKDVELRCDPISGHTALYWYRQSLGQGLEFLIYFQGNSAPDKSGLPSDRFSAERTGGSVSTLTIQRTQQEDSAVYLCASSPWTGVVAGGRNIQYFGAGTRLSVL.

V and J are TRBV4-1 and TRBJ2-7; 10 bases match TRBD2. Germline values: CDR1 MGHRA, CDR2 YSYEKL. J gave up 2 bases and V 5 bases, and 3 bases lay outside the gene matches. The CDR3 contains 14 residues. CDR3 bases: TGCGCCAGCAGCAGACTAGCGGGTCCCTACGAGCAGTACTTC. It codes for CASSRLAGPYEQYF.

This chain joins TRBV9 and TRBJ1-2; 7 bases fit TRBD1. CDR1 SGDLS and CDR2 YYNGEE come from the germline V gene. The CDR3 spans 15 residues. Trimming removed 0 bases from V and 4 bases from J; junction bases left unmatched: 6. The CDR3 DNA reads as TGTGCCAGCAGCGTAGAAACAGGGGATTTCTATGGCTACACCTTC. Translated, it gives CASSVETGDFYGYTF.

The rearrangement links TRBV7-9 to TRBJ1-2; D is ambiguous. The length of the CDR3 is 13 residues. With 0 bases removed from V and 8 bases from J, the gap between germline ends came to 10 bases. Germline V gene sequence: CDR1 SEHNR, CDR2 FQNEAQ (reference sequence). The chain's CDR3 is CASSLAEDLGYTF. The CDR3 DNA follows: TGTGCCAGCAGCTTAGCGGAGGACTTGGGCTACACCTTC.

This clone was observed a single time. This chain joins TRBV4-3 and TRBJ2-2, with D unclear. The germline V gene has CDR1 LGHNA and CDR2 YSLEER. V was pared by 1 base and J by 1 base, with 7 bases between. The CDR3 totals 15 residues. The CDR3 sequence is CASSQGARNTGELFF. DNA for the CDR3: TGCGCCAGCAGCCAAGGGGCGAGGAACACCGGGGAGCTGTTTTTT.

This clone appeared a single time. The chain carries TRBV19 and TRBJ2-5; D unresolved. V dropped 1 base and J dropped 2 bases, with 5 bases sitting between them. The CDR3 consists of 13 residues. Germline lookup yields CDR1 LNHDA and CDR2 SQIVND (reference sequence). The CDR3 coding sequence is TGTGCCAGTAGTATAGCCCAACAAGAGACCCAGTACTTC. It encodes CASSIAQQETQYF.

The rearrangement joins TRBV30 to TRBJ1-2; D ambiguous. The length of the CDR3 is 11 residues. CDR1 is GTSNPN and CDR2 is SVGIG in the germline V gene (reference sequence). V shed 3 bases and J shed 4 bases, with 6 bases lying between them. This chain's CDR3 is CAWRQSYGYTF. The DNA for the CDR3 is TGTGCCTGGAGACAGAGCTATGGCTACACCTTC.

The rearrangement joins TRBV7-8 to TRBJ2-7; perhaps TRBD2 as D (5 bases). The germline V and J ends were trimmed by 1 base and 3 bases, with 16 bases remaining between them. The CDR3 sequence is 16 residues long. CDR1 is SGHVS, CDR2 FQNEAQ, per germline. CDR3 in amino acids: CASSLGTGRVVYEQYF. CDR3 nucleotide sequence: TGTGCCAGCAGCTTAGGGACGGGGAGAGTCGTCTACGAGCAGTACTTC.

The rearrangement joins TRBV2 to TRBJ2-3; 9 nucleotides match TRBD2. The V and J ends lost 9 bases and 2 bases, in that order; junction bases with no gene match: 12. The CDR3 consists of 16 residues. Germline CDR1 SNHLY, CDR2 FYNNEI. The CDR3 is CARDQSLAGTTDTQYF. The CDR3 DNA is TGTGCCAGGGATCAATCTCTAGCGGGAACCACAGATACGCAGTATTTT.

The V gene is TRBV5-6, the J gene TRBJ2-5, with 7 bases identical to TRBD1. This CDR3 is built from 14 residues. The germline V gene has CDR1 SGHDT and CDR2 YYEEEE. V gave up 4 bases and J gave up 5 bases; unmatched junction bases: 8. This CDR3 reads CASSRRGRGETQYF. CDR3 DNA: TGTGCCAGCAGCCGAAGGGGGCGAGGGGAGACCCAGTACTTC.

The chain joins TRBV7-9 to TRBJ2-2, with a tentative D call TRBD1 (6 bases). Per germline, CDR1 SEHNR and CDR2 FQNEAQ (reference sequence). The CDR3 covers 14 residues. The V gene lost 6 bases and the J gene lost 5 bases, with 13 bases spanning the gap. The CDR3 sequence is CASSPTGQTGELFF. CDR3 in DNA: TGTGCCAGCAGTCCTACAGGGCAGACCGGGGAGCTGTTTTTT.

The gene calls are TRBV6-5 and TRBJ2-7; D perhaps matches TRBD1 (5 bases). The CDR3 length is 16 residues. Germline CDR1 reads MNHEY; CDR2 reads SVGAGI. V dropped 2 bases and J dropped 2 bases, with 16 bases sitting between them. The CDR3: CASSYATFTGAYEQYF. CDR3 sequence (DNA): TGTGCCAGCAGTTACGCTACCTTCACAGGTGCCTACGAGCAGTACTTC.

This clone was observed a few times. The chain joins TRBV14 to TRBJ2-6; D remains ambiguous. Trimming shortened V by 4 bases and J by 0 bases, and 7 bases separated the two germline ends. Germline values: CDR1 SGHDN, CDR2 FVKESK. There are 15 residues in the CDR3. The CDR3 DNA reads TGTGCCAGCAGCCCAAACAACTCTGGGGCCAACGTCCTGACTTTC. It yields the protein CASSPNNSGANVLTF.

The chain combines TRBV6-6 with TRBJ2-5; 7 nucleotides line up with TRBD1. The CDR3 consists of 12 residues. Germline loops: CDR1 MNHNY, CDR2 SVGAGI (reference sequence). V shed 2 bases, J shed 11 bases, and the junction held 5 bases outside the gene matches. In nucleotides, the CDR3 is TGTGCCAGCAGTTACCCGGGACAGCCACAGTACTTC. Translating gives CASSYPGQPQYF.

The chain joins TRBV2 to TRBJ1-1; 9 bases agree with TRBD1. CDR3 size: 15 residues. V dropped 8 bases and J dropped 3; count of bases not matched to a gene: 10. CDR1 SNHLY and CDR2 FYNNEI come from the germline V gene. The CDR3 sequence: CASARTGDAYTEAFF. Here the CDR3 DNA reads TGTGCCAGCGCGAGGACAGGGGATGCGTACACTGAAGCTTTCTTT.

This clone showed up just a few times. The chain joins TRBV6-5 to TRBJ2-1, with D possibly matching TRBD2 (6 bases). This CDR3 is 11 amino acids long. V shed 8 bases and J shed 8 bases, with 10 bases lying between them. Germline V gene data show CDR1 as MNHEY and CDR2 as SVGAGI. This chain's CDR3 is CASLEGYEQFF. CDR3 bases: TGTGCCAGCTTGGAGGGGTATGAGCAGTTCTTC.

The V and J genes are TRBV5-1 and TRBJ1-1; D call uncertain. Germline CDR1 reads SGHRS; CDR2 reads YFSETQ. V shed 2 bases and J shed 0 bases, with 11 bases lying between them. This CDR3 has 15 residues. CDR3 nucleotide sequence: TGCGCCAGCAGCTTCGTGGATGGAGTGAACACTGAAGCTTTCTTT. Amino acids: CASSFVDGVNTEAFF.